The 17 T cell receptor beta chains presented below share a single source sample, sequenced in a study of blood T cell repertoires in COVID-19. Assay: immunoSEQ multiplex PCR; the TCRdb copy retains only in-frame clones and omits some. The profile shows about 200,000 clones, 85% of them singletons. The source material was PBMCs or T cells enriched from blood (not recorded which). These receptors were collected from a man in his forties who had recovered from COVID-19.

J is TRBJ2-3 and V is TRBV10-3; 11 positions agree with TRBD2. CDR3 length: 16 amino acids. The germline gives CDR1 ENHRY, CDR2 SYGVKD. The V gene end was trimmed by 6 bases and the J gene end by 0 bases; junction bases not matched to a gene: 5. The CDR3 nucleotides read TGTGCCATCAGCCTCAGACTAGCGGGGAGCACAGATACGCAGTATTTT. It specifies CAISLRLAGSTDTQYF.

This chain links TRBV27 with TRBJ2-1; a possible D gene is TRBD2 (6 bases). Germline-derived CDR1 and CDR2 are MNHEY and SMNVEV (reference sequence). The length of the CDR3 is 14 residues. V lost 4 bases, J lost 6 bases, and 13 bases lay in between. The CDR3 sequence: CASSSGLFSNEQFF. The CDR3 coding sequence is TGTGCCAGCAGTTCGGGACTGTTCTCCAATGAGCAGTTCTTC.

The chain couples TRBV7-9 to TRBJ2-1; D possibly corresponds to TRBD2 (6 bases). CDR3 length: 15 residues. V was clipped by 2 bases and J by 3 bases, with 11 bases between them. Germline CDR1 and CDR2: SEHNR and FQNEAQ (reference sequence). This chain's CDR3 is CASSLLGGNYNEQFF. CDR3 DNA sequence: TGTGCCAGCAGCTTATTAGGCGGGAACTACAATGAGCAGTTCTTC.

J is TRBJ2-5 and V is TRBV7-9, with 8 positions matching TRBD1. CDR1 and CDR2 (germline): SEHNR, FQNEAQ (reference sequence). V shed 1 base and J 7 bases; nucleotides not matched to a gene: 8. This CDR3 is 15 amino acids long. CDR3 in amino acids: CASSLVETGATTQYF. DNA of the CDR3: TGTGCCAGCAGCTTAGTCGAGACAGGGGCAACGACCCAGTACTTC.

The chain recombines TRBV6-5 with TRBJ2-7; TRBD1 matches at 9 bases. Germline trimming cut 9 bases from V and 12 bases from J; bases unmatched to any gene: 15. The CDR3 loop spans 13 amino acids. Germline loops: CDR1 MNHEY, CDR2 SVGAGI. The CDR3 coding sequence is TGTGCCAGTAATCAACAGGGGGCCCTGGTGATGTACTTC. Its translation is CASNQQGALVMYF.

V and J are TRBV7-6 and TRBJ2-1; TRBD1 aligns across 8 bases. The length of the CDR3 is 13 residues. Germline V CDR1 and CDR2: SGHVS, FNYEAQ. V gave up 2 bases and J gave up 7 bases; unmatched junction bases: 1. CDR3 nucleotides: TGTGCCAGCAGCTTAACAGGGGGGAATGAGCAGTTCTTC. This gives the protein CASSLTGGNEQFF.

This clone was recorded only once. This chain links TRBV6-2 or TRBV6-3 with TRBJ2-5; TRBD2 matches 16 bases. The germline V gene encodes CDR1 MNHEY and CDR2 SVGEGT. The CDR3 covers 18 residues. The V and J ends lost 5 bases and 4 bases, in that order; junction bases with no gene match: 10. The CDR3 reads CASSPGLAGGPGLETQYF. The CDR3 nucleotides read TGTGCCAGCAGTCCGGGACTAGCGGGAGGGCCTGGATTAGAGACCCAGTACTTC.

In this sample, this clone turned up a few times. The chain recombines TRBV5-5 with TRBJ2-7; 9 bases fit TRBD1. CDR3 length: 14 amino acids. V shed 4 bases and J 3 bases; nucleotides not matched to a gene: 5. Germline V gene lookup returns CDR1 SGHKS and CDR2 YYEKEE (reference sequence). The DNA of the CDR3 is TGTGCCAGCAGCGCGACAGGGGGAGGCTACGAGCAGTACTTC. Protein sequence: CASSATGGGYEQYF.

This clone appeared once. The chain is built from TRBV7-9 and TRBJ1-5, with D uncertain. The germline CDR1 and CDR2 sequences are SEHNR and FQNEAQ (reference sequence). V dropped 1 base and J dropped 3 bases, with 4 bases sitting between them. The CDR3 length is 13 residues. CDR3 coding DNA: TGTGCCAGCAGCTTAGACACCAATCAGCCCCAGCATTTT. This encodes CASSLDTNQPQHF.

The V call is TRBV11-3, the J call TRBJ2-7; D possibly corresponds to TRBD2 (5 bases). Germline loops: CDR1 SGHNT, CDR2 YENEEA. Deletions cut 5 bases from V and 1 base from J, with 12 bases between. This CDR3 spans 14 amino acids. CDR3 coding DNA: TGTGCCAGCAGCCCCCGGACTGGATCCTACGAGCAGTACTTC. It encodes CASSPRTGSYEQYF.

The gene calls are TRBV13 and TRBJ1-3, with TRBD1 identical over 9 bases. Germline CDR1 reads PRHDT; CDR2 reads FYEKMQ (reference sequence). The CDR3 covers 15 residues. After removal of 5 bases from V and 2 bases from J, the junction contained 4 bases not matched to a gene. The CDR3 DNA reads TGTGCCAGCAGCCTCACAGGGGGCGCTGGAAACACCATATATTTT. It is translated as CASSLTGGAGNTIYF.

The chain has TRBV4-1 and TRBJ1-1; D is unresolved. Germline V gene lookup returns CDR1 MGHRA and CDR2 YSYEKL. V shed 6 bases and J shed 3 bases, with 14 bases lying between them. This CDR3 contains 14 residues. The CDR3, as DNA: TGCGCCAGCAGTCACGTCAGGTCGGACACTGAAGCTTTCTTT. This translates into CASSHVRSDTEAFF.

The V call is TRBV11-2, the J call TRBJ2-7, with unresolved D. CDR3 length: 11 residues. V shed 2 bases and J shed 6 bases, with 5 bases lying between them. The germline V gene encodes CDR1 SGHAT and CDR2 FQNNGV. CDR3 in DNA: TGTGCCAGCAGCTTAAGCTCCGAGCAGTACTTC. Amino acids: CASSLSSEQYF.

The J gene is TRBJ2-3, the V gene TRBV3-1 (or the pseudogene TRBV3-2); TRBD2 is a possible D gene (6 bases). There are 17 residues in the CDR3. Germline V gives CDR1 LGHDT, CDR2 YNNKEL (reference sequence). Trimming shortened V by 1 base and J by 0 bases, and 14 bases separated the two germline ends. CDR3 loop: CASSQVYLATSTDTQYF. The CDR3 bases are TGTGCCAGCAGCCAAGTGTACCTAGCGACTAGCACAGATACGCAGTATTTT.

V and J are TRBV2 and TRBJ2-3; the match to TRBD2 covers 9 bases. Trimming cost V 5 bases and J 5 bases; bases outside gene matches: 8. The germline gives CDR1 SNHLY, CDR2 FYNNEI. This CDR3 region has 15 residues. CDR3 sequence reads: CASSRSSGSVDTQYF. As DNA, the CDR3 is TGTGCCAGCAGTCGAAGTAGCGGGAGTGTAGATACGCAGTATTTT.

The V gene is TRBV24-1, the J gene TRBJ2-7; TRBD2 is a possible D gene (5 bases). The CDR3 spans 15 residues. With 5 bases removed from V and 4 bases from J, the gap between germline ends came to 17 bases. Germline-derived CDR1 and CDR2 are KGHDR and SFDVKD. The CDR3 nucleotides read TGTGCCACCAGTGGTACACCTTCTGAGGGTTACGAGCAGTACTTC. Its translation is CATSGTPSEGYEQYF.

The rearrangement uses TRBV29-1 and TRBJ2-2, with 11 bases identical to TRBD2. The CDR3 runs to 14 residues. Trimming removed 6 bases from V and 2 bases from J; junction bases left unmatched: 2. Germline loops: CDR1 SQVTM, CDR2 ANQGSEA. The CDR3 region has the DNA TGCAGCGTAGGGACTAGCGGTAACACCGGGGAGCTGTTTTTT. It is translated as CSVGTSGNTGELFF.